Listed here is a single T cell receptor beta chain. Its matching antigen is unknown. The record originates from a study of cytomegalovirus exposure and HLA in healthy donors. Study details: A later analysis reported the roughly 130 validation repertoires used the same platform as the roughly 700 first-cohort repertoires. Study-level findings and limits: The study found most TCR sequences rare, yet found some public TCRs in many donors. Investigators reported approximately 170 TCR beta chains as tied to cytomegalovirus.

CDR1 is SNHLY, CDR2 FYNNEI, per germline. The CDR3 covers 14 residues. Trimming cost V 8 bases and J 0 bases, with 14 bases left between them. Profiled with immunoSEQ multiplex PCR; TCRdb holds only in-frame clones, not every one. Here the sample spans about 200,000 clones, approximately 80% being singletons. The specimen was PBMCs. This sequence joins TRBV2 and TRBJ2-7; D gene uncertain. This receptor was identified in a woman in her thirties in good health and CMV-seropositive. DNA for the CDR3: TGTGCCAGCGGTGTAGGAGTCCTCTCCTACGAGCAGTACTTC. Its protein is CASGVGVLSYEQYF.